Presented here are 21 T cell receptor beta chains from one specimen sequenced in a study of blood T cell repertoires in COVID-19. Method: immunoSEQ multiplex PCR; TCRdb's copy keeps in-frame clones and lacks some. Among 200,000 to 250,000 clones listed, 90% to 95% were seen once. Sequencing was performed on peripheral blood. The origin of the receptors is a man in his 60s with COVID-19, enrolled during active disease.

The chain recombines TRBV5-1 with TRBJ1-1; no reliable D call. Trimming shortened V by 0 bases and J by 1 base, and 7 bases separated the two germline ends. CDR1 is SGHRS, CDR2 YFSETQ, per germline. The CDR3 contains 14 residues. Here the CDR3 reads CASSLVSWNTEAFF. CDR3 nucleotides: TGCGCCAGCAGCTTGGTTTCATGGAACACTGAAGCTTTCTTT.

This clone appeared a single time. V gene TRBV19 combines with J gene TRBJ2-2; 7 positions match TRBD2. Germline V gene data show CDR1 as LNHDA and CDR2 as SQIVND (reference sequence). J gave up 0 bases and V 7 bases, and 14 bases lay outside the gene matches. The CDR3 has 18 residues. In DNA, the CDR3 is TGTGCCAGTATCATCAGCCCCACTAGCGCCTCGAACACCGGGGAGCTGTTTTTT. The encoded protein is CASIISPTSASNTGELFF.

This sequence joins TRBV6-1 and TRBJ1-2, with 9 bases aligning to TRBD1. V was pared by 3 bases and J by 3 bases, with 5 bases of the junction left unmatched. This CDR3 is built from 15 residues. The germline CDR1 and CDR2 sequences are MNHNS and SASEGT. CDR3 region: CASSDTGGRHYGYTF. In nucleotides, the CDR3 is TGTGCCAGCAGTGACACAGGGGGCAGGCACTATGGCTACACCTTC.

The rearrangement links TRBV6-2 or TRBV6-3 to TRBJ1-2; D call uncertain. V lost 3 bases, J lost 2 bases, and 10 bases lay in between. This CDR3 spans 14 amino acids. Germline-derived CDR1 and CDR2 are MNHEY and SVGEGT. CDR3 amino acids: CASSYSGKNYGYTF. The CDR3 DNA is TGTGCCAGCAGTTATTCAGGAAAAAACTATGGCTACACCTTC.

The gene calls are TRBV28 and TRBJ1-6; 7 positions agree with TRBD1. With V trimmed by 4 bases and J by 4 bases, 7 bases remained unmatched. In germline, CDR1 is MDHEN, CDR2 SYDVKM. This CDR3 region has 16 residues. In nucleotides, the CDR3 is TGTGCCAGCAGTTCAGACAGGGTTCTATATAATTCACCCCTCCACTTT. This gives the protein CASSSDRVLYNSPLHF.

The chain joins TRBV5-3 to TRBJ1-2, with TRBD1 matching 10 bases. TRBV5-3 is identified as an open reading frame with a role that is uncertain. After removal of 0 bases from V and 0 bases from J, the junction contained 8 bases not matched to a gene. The CDR3 extends over 18 amino acids. In nucleotides, the CDR3 is TGTGCCAGAAGCTTGGCCATGGGACAGGGGATCTCTAACTATGGCTACACCTTC. It codes for CARSLAMGQGISNYGYTF.

This chain connects TRBV7-3 to TRBJ2-7; 7 nucleotides agree with TRBD1. After removal of 5 bases from V and 10 bases from J, the junction contained 5 bases not matched to a gene. Germline CDR1 and CDR2: SGHTA and FQGTGA. This CDR3 has 11 amino acids. The CDR3 is CASSPDRVQYF. The CDR3 region has the DNA TGTGCCAGCAGCCCCGACAGGGTACAGTACTTC.

J is TRBJ2-2 and V is TRBV30; TRBD1 is a possible D gene (6 bases). V dropped 0 bases and J dropped 6 bases, with 14 bases sitting between them. The germline gives CDR1 GTSNPN, CDR2 SVGIG (reference sequence). CDR3 size: 15 residues. This CDR3 is CAWSVGDTGPGELFF. The CDR3 DNA is TGTGCCTGGAGTGTAGGGGATACAGGGCCCGGGGAGCTGTTTTTT.

This clone has more than one count but fewer than ten. V is TRBV27 and J is TRBJ1-5; a weak D match, TRBD1 (5 bases). Trimming left V 0 bases short and J 6 bases short, with 12 bases between. The CDR3 extends over 15 amino acids. CDR1 MNHEY and CDR2 SMNVEV come from the germline V gene (reference sequence). CDR3 coding DNA: TGTGCCAGCAGTTTATCGGGGGAGCGGGGTCAGCCCCAGCATTTT. It encodes CASSLSGERGQPQHF.

CDR3 protein: CARSSTGTSGGSGTGELFF. DNA for the CDR3: TGTGCCAGAAGCTCAACCGGGACTAGCGGGGGGAGCGGCACCGGGGAGCTGTTTTTT. The chain couples TRBV5-3 to TRBJ2-2; 15 bases fit TRBD2. TRBV5-3 counts as an open reading frame of uncertain function. This CDR3 has 19 residues. V trimming: 3 bases; J trimming: 4 bases; junction bases outside the gene matches: 10.

Of note for this clone: One end of the junction is discordant with germline, which a read error may explain. The chain joins TRBV7-9 to TRBJ1-2; D may be TRBD1 (5 bases). The germline CDR1 and CDR2 sequences are SEHNR and FQNEAQ (reference sequence). The CDR3 is 14 amino acids. Written as DNA, the CDR3 is TGTGCCTGCAGTTTGTGGGGCCTCTTAGGTGGCTACACCTTC. This gives the protein CACSLWGLLGGYTF.

The V and J genes are TRBV7-2 and TRBJ1-4, with 7 bases fitting TRBD1. Germline V gene lookup returns CDR1 SGHTA and CDR2 FQGNSA. V was clipped by 4 bases and J by 1 base; unmatched bases: 3. The CDR3 sequence is 15 residues long. CDR3 region: CASSWNRGTNEKLFF. CDR3 nucleotide sequence: TGTGCCAGCAGCTGGAACAGGGGAACTAATGAAAAACTGTTTTTT. Complete variable domain (other parts from reference TRBV7-2 and TRBJ1-4): GAGVSQSPSNKVTEKGKDVELRCDPISGHTALYWYRQSLGQGLEFLIYFQGNSAPDKSGLPSDRFSAERTGGSVSTLTIQRTQQEDSAVYLCASSWNRGTNEKLFFGSGTQLSVL.

This chain uses TRBV5-1 with TRBJ2-5; tentatively, D is TRBD2 (7 bases). Trimming removed 3 bases at V and 5 bases at J, with 23 bases between. Germline loops: CDR1 SGHRS, CDR2 YFSETQ. The CDR3 length is 17 residues. The CDR3 reads CASSSAERGRGMETQYF. The CDR3 DNA sequence: TGCGCCAGCAGCTCCGCCGAACGGGGGAGGGGGATGGAGACCCAGTACTTC.

The chain couples TRBV27 to TRBJ2-1; TRBD1 agrees at 7 bases. Germline CDR1 is MNHEY and CDR2 is SMNVEV (reference sequence). The ends lost 7 bases at V and 2 bases at J; junction bases unmatched: 8. The CDR3 has 15 residues. CDR3 nucleotides: TGTGCCAGCAACCAGGGACAGCCGACCTACAATGAGCAGTTCTTC. This encodes CASNQGQPTYNEQFF.

The chain combines TRBV10-3 with TRBJ2-1, with 11 positions matching TRBD2. The CDR3 contains 18 residues. V shed 3 bases, J shed 0 bases, and the junction held 7 bases outside the gene matches. From germline, CDR1 is ENHRY and CDR2 SYGVKD. The CDR3 bases are TGTGCCATCAGTGATGGACTAGCGGGCGACCGCTCCTACAATGAGCAGTTCTTC. It is translated as CAISDGLAGDRSYNEQFF.

The rearrangement links TRBV11-2 to TRBJ1-2; D perhaps matches TRBD1 (6 bases). Looked up from germline, CDR1 is SGHAT and CDR2 is FQNNGV. This CDR3 has 15 amino acids. Trimming took off 3 bases at V and 3 bases at J, with 14 bases between the two ends. This chain's CDR3 is CASSFQQGSYYGYTF. CDR3 sequence (DNA): TGTGCCAGCAGCTTCCAACAGGGTTCCTACTATGGCTACACCTTC.

This CDR3 is CASSAGTGATDTQYF. The DNA of the CDR3 is TGTGCCAGCAGTGCAGGGACAGGGGCCACAGATACGCAGTATTTT. The chain joins TRBV28 to TRBJ2-3; 10 nucleotides line up with TRBD1. Unmatched junction bases numbered 4, after V lost 5 bases and J lost 2 bases. Per germline, CDR1 MDHEN and CDR2 SYDVKM. CDR3 size: 15 residues.

In DNA form, the CDR3 reads TGTGCCAGCAGTGAAGGCCACAGGGGGTTGGGTGAAAAACTGTTTTTT. Translation: CASSEGHRGLGEKLFF. V usage is TRBV2 and J usage is TRBJ1-4; 8 bases agree with TRBD1. CDR3 length: 16 amino acids. The germline V gene has CDR1 SNHLY and CDR2 FYNNEI. With V trimmed by 1 base and J by 7 bases, 8 bases remained unmatched. The full variable domain, its missing parts supplied by reference TRBV2 and TRBJ1-4, is EPEVTQTPSHQVTQMGQEVILRCVPISNHLYFYWYRQILGQKVEFLVSFYNNEISEKSEIFDDQFSVERPDGSNFTLKIRSTKLEDSAMYFCASSEGHRGLGEKLFFGSGTQLSVL.

The rearrangement links TRBV5-1 to TRBJ1-2; D might be TRBD1 (6 bases). V dropped 9 bases and J dropped 4 bases, with 19 bases sitting between them. The CDR3 loop spans 14 amino acids. Germline loops: CDR1 SGHRS, CDR2 YFSETQ. The CDR3 sequence is CATKRQAGSYGYTF. The CDR3 DNA reads TGCGCCACCAAACGACAGGCGGGTAGCTATGGCTACACCTTC.

The CDR3 loop reads CAIKGGGRRAGELFF. CDR3 in DNA: TGTGCCATCAAGGGAGGGGGGCGCAGGGCCGGGGAGCTGTTTTTT. This chain uses TRBV28 with TRBJ2-2; the D gene is possibly TRBD2 (7 bases). The CDR3 loop spans 15 amino acids. Deletions cut 10 bases from V and 6 bases from J, with 21 bases between. Germline CDR1 MDHEN, CDR2 SYDVKM.

This clone appeared once. The V and J genes are TRBV24-1 and TRBJ2-1, with a tentative D call TRBD1 (5 bases). The germline CDR1 and CDR2 sequences are KGHDR and SFDVKD. Trimming shortened V by 4 bases and J by 7 bases, and 19 bases separated the two germline ends. This CDR3 region has 16 residues. CDR3 region: CATSDPLRQGLNEQFF. CDR3 coding DNA: TGTGCCACCAGTGACCCGTTAAGGCAGGGTTTGAATGAGCAGTTCTTC.